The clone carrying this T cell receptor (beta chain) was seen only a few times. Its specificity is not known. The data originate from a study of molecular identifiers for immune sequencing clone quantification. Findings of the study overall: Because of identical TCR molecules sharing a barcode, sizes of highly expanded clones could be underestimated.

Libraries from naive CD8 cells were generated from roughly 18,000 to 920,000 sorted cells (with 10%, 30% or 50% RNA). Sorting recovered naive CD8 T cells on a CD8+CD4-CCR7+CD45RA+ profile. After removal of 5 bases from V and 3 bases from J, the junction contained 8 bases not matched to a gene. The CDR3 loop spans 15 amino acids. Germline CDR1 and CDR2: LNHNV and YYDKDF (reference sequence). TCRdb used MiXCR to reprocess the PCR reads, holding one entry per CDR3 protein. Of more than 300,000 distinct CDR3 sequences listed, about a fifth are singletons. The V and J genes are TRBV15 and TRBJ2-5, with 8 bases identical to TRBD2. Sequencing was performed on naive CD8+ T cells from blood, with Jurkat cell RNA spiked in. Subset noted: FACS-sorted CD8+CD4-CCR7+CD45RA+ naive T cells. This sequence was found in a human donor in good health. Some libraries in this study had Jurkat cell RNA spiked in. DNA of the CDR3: TGTGCCACCAGCCTCTCTCTAGCGGGTGAAGAGACCCAGTACTTC. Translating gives CATSLSLAGEETQYF.